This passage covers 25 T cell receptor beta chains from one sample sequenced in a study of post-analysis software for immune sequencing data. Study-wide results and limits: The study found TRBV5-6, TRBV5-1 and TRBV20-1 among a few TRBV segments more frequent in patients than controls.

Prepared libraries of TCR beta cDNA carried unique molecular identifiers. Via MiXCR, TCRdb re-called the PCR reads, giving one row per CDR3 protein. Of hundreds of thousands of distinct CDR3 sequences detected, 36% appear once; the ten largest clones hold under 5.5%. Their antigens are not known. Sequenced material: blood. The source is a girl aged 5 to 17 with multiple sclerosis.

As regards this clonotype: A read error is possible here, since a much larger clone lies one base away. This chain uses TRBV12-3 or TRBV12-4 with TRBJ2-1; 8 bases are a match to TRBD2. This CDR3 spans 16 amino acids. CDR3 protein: CASSFPAGASYSEQFF. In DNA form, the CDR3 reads TGTGCCAGCAGTTTTCCAGCGGGGGCCTCCTACAGTGAGCAGTTCTTC.

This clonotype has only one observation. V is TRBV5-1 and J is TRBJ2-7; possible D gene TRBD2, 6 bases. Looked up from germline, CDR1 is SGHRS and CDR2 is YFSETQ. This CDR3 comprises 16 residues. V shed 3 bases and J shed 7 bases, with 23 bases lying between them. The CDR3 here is CASSSIRAGRGTEQYF. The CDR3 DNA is TGCGCCAGCAGCTCGATCAGGGCGGGCAGAGGGACTGAGCAGTACTTC.

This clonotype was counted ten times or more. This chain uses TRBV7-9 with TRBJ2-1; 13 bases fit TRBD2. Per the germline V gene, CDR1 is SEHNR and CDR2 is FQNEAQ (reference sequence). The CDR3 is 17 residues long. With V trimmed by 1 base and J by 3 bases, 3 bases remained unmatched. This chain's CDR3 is CASSLGGLAGFYNEQFF. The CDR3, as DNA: TGTGCCAGCAGCTTAGGGGGACTAGCGGGATTCTACAATGAGCAGTTCTTC.

CDR3 sequence: CASTREGDTQYF. CDR3 DNA: TGTGCCAGCACGCGGGAAGGTGATACGCAGTATTTT. This sequence joins TRBV12-3 or TRBV12-4 and TRBJ2-3, with a tentative D call TRBD2 (6 bases). This CDR3 is built from 12 residues. V lost 7 bases and J lost 6, with 11 bases in between.

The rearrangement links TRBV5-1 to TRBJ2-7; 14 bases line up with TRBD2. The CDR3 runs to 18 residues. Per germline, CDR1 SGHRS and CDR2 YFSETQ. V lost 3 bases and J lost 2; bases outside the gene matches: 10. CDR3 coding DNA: TGCGCCAGCAGCTACGGGACTAGCGGGAGTAGGGGAGCCTACGAGCAGTACTTC. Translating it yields CASSYGTSGSRGAYEQYF.

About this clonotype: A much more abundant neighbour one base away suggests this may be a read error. The CDR3 loop is CASSQVGGSRQYF. The CDR3 nucleotides are TGTGCCAGCAGCCAAGTGGGGGGCTCGCGGCAGTACTTC. The V gene is TRBV3-1, the J gene TRBJ2-5; the D gene could be TRBD1 or TRBD2 (6 bases each). The CDR3 has 13 residues. Trimming took off 1 base at V and 11 bases at J, with 14 bases between the two ends. Germline V gene lookup returns CDR1 LGHDT and CDR2 YNNKEL (reference sequence).

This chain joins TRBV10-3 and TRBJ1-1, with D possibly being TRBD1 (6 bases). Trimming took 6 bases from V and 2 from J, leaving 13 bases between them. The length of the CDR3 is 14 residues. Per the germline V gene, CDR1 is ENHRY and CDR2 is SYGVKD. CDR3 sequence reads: CAIRQGLGNTEAFF. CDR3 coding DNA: TGTGCCATCAGGCAGGGGTTGGGAAACACTGAAGCTTTCTTT.

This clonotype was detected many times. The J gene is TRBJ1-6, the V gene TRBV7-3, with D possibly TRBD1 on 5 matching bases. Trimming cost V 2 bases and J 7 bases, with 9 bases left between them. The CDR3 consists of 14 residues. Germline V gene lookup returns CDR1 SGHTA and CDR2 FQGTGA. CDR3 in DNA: TGTGCCAGCAGCTTATGGGGCGAGAATTCACCCCTCCACTTT. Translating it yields CASSLWGENSPLHF.

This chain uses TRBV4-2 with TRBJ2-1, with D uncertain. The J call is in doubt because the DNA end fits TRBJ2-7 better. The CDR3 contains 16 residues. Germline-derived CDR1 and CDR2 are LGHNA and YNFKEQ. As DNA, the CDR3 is TGTGCCAGCAGCCCTTCTAGTGTTAGCTCCTACAATGAGCAGTACTTC. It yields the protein CASSPSSVSSYNEQYF.

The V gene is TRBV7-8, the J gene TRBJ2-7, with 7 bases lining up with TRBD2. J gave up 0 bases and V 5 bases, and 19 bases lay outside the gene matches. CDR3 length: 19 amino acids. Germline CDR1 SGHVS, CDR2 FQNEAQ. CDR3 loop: CASSDSSLPSGPSSYEQYF. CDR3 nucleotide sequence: TGTGCCAGCAGCGACTCTTCGTTGCCTAGCGGACCTAGCTCCTACGAGCAGTACTTC.

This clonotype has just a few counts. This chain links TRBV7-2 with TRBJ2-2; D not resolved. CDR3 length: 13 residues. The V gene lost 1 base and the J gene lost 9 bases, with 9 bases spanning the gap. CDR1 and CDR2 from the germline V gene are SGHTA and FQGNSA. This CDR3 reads CASSLEYFRELFF. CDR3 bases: TGTGCCAGCAGCTTAGAGTATTTCCGGGAGCTGTTTTTT.

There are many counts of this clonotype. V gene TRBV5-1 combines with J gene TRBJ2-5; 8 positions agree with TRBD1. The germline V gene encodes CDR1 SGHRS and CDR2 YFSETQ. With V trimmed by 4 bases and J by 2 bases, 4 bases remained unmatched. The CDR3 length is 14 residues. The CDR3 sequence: CASSPRDRQETQYF. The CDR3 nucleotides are TGCGCCAGCAGCCCCCGGGACAGGCAAGAGACCCAGTACTTC.

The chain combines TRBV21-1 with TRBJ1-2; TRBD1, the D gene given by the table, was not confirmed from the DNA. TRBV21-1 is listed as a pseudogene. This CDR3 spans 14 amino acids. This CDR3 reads CASSKPRASKGYTF. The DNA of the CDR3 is TGTGCCAGCAGCAAACCCAGGGCGAGTAAGGGCTACACCTTC.

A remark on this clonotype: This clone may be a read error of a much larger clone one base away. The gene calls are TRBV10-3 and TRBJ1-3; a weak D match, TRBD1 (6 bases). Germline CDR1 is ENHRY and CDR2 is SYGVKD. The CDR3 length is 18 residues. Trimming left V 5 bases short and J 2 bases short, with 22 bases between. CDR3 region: CAISTVLPWTVTGNTIYF. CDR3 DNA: TGTGCCATCAGTACCGTTTTACCTTGGACAGTAACTGGAAACACCATATATTTT.

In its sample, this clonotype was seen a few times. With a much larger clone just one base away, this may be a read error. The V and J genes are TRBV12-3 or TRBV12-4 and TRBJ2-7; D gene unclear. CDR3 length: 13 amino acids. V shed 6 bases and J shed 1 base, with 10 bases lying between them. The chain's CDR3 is CASREWRSYEQYF. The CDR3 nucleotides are TGTGCCAGCAGGGAGTGGCGTTCCTACGAGCAGTACTTC.

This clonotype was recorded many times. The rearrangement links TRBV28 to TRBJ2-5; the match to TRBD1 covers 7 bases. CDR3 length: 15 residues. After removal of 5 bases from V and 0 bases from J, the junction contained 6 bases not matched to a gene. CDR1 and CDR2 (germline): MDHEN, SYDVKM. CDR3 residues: CASSHPGTDQETQYF. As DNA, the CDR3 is TGTGCCAGCAGTCACCCAGGGACAGACCAAGAGACCCAGTACTTC.

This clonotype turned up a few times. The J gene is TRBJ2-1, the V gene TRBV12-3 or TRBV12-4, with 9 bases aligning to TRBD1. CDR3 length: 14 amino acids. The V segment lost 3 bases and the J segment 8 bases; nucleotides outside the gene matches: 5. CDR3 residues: CASSFGTGRDEQFF. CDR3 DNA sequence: TGTGCCAGCAGTTTCGGGACAGGGAGGGATGAGCAGTTCTTC.

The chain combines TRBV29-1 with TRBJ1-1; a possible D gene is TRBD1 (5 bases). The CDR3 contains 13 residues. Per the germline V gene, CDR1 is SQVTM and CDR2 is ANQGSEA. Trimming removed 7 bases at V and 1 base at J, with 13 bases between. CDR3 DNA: TGCAGCGGCGCCGGGACGTGGAACACTGAAGCTTTCTTT. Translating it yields CSGAGTWNTEAFF.

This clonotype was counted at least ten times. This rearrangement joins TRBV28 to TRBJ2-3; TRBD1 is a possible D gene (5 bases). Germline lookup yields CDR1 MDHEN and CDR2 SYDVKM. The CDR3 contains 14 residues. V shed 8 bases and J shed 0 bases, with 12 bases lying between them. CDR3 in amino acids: CASRAGLSTDTQYF. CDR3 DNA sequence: TGTGCCAGCCGCGCAGGGCTGAGCACAGATACGCAGTATTTT.

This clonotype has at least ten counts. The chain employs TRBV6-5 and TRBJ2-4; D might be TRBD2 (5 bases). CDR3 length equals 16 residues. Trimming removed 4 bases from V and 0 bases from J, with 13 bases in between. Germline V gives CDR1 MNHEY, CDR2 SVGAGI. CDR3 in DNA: TGTGCCAGCAGTTCAGCCGGACTTCTAGCCAAAAACATTCAGTACTTC. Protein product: CASSSAGLLAKNIQYF.

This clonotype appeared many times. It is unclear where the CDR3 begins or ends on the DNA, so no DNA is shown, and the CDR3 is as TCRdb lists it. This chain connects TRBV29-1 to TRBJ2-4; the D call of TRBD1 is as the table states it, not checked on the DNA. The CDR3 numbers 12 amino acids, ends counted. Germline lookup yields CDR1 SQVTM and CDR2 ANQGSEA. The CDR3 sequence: CSVATGSWGRYF.

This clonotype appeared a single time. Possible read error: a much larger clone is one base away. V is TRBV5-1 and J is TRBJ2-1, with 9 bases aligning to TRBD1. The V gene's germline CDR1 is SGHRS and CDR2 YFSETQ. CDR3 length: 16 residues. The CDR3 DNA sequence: TGCGCCGGCAGCGGGACACAGGGGGCTTCCTACAATGAGCAGTTCTTC. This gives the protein CAGSGTQGASYNEQFF.

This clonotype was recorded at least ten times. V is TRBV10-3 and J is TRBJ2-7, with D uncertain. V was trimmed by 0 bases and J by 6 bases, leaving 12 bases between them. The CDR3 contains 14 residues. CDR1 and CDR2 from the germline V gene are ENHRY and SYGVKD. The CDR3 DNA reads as TGTGCCATCAGTGAGTCCGGGTTCCTAGGCGAGCAGTACTTC. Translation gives CAISESGFLGEQYF.

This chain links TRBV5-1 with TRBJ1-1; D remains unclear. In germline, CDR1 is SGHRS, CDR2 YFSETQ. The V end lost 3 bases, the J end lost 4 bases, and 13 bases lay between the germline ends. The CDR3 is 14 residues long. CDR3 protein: CASSSGRGGTEAFF. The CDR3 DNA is TGCGCCAGCAGCTCTGGACGCGGCGGCACTGAAGCTTTCTTT.

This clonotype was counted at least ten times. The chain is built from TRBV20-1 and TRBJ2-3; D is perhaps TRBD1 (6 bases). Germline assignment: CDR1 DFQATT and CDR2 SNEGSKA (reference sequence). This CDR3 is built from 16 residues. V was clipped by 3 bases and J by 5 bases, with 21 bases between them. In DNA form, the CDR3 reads TGCAGTGCTAGCGTGTCAGAACAGGGATTCGTAGATACGCAGTATTTT. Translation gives CSASVSEQGFVDTQYF.